This T cell receptor beta chain was sequenced in a study of T cell changes during pregnancy in multiple sclerosis. Profiled with immunoSEQ multiplex PCR; TCRdb holds only in-frame clones, not every one. The sample has under 100,000 clones, less than 95% seen once. CDR1 SGHNT and CDR2 YYREEE come from the germline V gene (reference sequence). Trimming took 3 bases from V and 12 from J; bases not matched to a gene: 12. The CDR3 length is 15 residues. The chain carries TRBV5-4 and TRBJ1-4; 9 bases align to TRBD1. Sequencing was performed on peripheral blood, taken in the third trimester of pregnancy. The receptor's source is a female donor with multiple sclerosis, enrolled in a pregnancy study. Here the CDR3 reads CASSSTGTGTLELFF. CDR3 bases: TGTGCCAGCAGCTCTACCGGGACAGGGACTTTAGAACTGTTTTTT.